Below are 24 T cell receptor beta chains sequenced from a single sample in a study of OX40 agonist ivuxolimab in advanced cancers. The assay was immunoSEQ multiplex PCR, and TCRdb's table has in-frame clones only and misses some. The sample lists approximately 94,000 clones; around 84% were seen once. Source: CD4+ or CD8+ T cells sorted from blood, taken in a trial of the OX40 agonist ivuxolimab. These receptors originate from an adult with an advanced solid tumor such as melanoma, head and neck, liver or kidney cancer.

The genes are TRBV27 and TRBJ1-4; TRBD1 aligns across 7 bases. The V segment lost 2 bases and the J segment 8 bases; nucleotides outside the gene matches: 8. The CDR3 consists of 15 residues. Germline V gene data show CDR1 as MNHEY and CDR2 as SMNVEV (reference sequence). The chain's CDR3 is CASSLTGQVGEKLFF. The CDR3 bases are TGTGCCAGCAGTTTAACCGGACAGGTTGGGGAAAAACTGTTTTTT.

The chain uses TRBV5-4 and TRBJ1-1, with D possibly TRBD1 on 6 matching bases. V was trimmed by 5 bases and J by 2 bases, leaving 16 bases between them. Germline V lookup: CDR1 SGHNT, CDR2 YYREEE (reference sequence). This CDR3 spans 15 amino acids. CDR3 coding DNA: TGTGCCAGCAGTCCCTCAGGGGCTAGAAACACTGAAGCTTTCTTT. Amino acid sequence: CASSPSGARNTEAFF.

The chain links TRBV28 to TRBJ2-3; a weak D match, TRBD1 (5 bases). The CDR3 loop spans 14 amino acids. CDR1 MDHEN and CDR2 SYDVKM come from the germline V gene. V was trimmed by 3 bases and J by 5 bases, leaving 12 bases between them. CDR3: CASSLGGAKDTQYF. CDR3 sequence (DNA): TGTGCCAGCAGTTTGGGTGGGGCCAAAGATACGCAGTATTTT.

The gene calls are TRBV18 and TRBJ2-3, with TRBD2 matching over 13 bases. The length of the CDR3 is 17 residues. The V gene's germline CDR1 is KGHSH and CDR2 LQKENI. The ends lost 3 bases at V and 4 bases at J; junction bases unmatched: 7. CDR3 DNA: TGTGCCAGCTCACCTAATCGACTAGCGGGGGGTTCAGATACGCAGTATTTT. As protein: CASSPNRLAGGSDTQYF.

The chain recombines TRBV5-5 with TRBJ2-1; unclear D gene. Germline loops: CDR1 SGHKS, CDR2 YYEKEE (reference sequence). The germline V and J ends were trimmed by 5 bases and 5 bases, with 8 bases remaining between them. The CDR3 sequence is 12 residues long. CDR3 DNA sequence: TGTGCCAGCAGTTACCTCGACAATGAGCAGTTCTTC. Its protein is CASSYLDNEQFF.

This clone was seen just once. The chain employs TRBV7-9 and TRBJ1-3; the D is unclear. The germline gives CDR1 SEHNR, CDR2 FQNEAQ (reference sequence). Trimming shortened V by 5 bases and J by 0 bases, and 5 bases separated the two germline ends. The CDR3 extends over 13 amino acids. The CDR3 spells CASSTYSGNTIYF. The CDR3 coding sequence is TGTGCCAGCAGCACCTACTCTGGAAACACCATATATTTT. Together with reference TRBV7-9 and TRBJ1-3, the CDR3 gives the full variable domain: DTGVSQNPRHKITKRGQNVTFRCDPISEHNRLYWYRQTLGQGPEFLTYFQNEAQLEKSRLLSDRFSAERPKGSFSTLEIQRTEQGDSAMYLCASSTYSGNTIYFGEGSWLTVV.

The chain employs TRBV2 and TRBJ2-5; 7 nucleotides align to TRBD2. This CDR3 comprises 13 residues. V gave up 3 bases and J gave up 5 bases; unmatched junction bases: 3. CDR1 and CDR2 from the germline V gene are SNHLY and FYNNEI. The CDR3 reads CASSDRTSETQYF. The CDR3 DNA sequence: TGTGCCAGCAGTGATAGGACTAGTGAGACCCAGTACTTC.

The chain joins TRBV28 to TRBJ2-7, with 9 nucleotides matching TRBD1. The germline gives CDR1 MDHEN, CDR2 SYDVKM. This CDR3 has 15 amino acids. The J segment lost 0 bases and the V segment lost 4 bases, leaving 4 bases of the junction unmatched. CDR3 in DNA: TGTGCCAGCAGTTCGGGACAGGGCAGCTCCTACGAGCAGTACGTC. It codes for CASSSGQGSSYEQYV.

V is TRBV29-1 and J is TRBJ1-1; D is unresolved. The CDR3 length is 14 residues. Germline V gives CDR1 SQVTM, CDR2 ANQGSEA. The germline V and J ends were trimmed by 0 bases and 4 bases, with 12 bases remaining between them. The CDR3 reads CSVEDVGGSTEAFF. The CDR3 bases are TGCAGCGTTGAAGATGTGGGAGGGTCCACTGAAGCTTTCTTT.

The chain combines TRBV5-8 with TRBJ2-7; D might be TRBD1 (6 bases). V was trimmed by 2 bases and J by 6 bases, leaving 15 bases between them. The CDR3 sequence is 14 residues long. In germline, CDR1 is SGHTS, CDR2 YDEGEE. This CDR3 reads CASSFAQGSGEQYF. The DNA of the CDR3 is TGTGCCAGCAGCTTCGCACAGGGATCTGGCGAGCAGTACTTC.

The chain couples TRBV7-9 to TRBJ2-3; TRBD1 matches 8 bases. CDR1 and CDR2 from the germline V gene are SEHNR and FQNEAQ (reference sequence). With V trimmed by 4 bases and J by 1 base, 1 base remained unmatched. The CDR3 consists of 14 residues. CDR3 region: CASSSDRGTDTQYF. CDR3 DNA: TGTGCCAGCAGCTCGGACAGGGGCACAGATACGCAGTATTTT.

This clone appeared a few times. The CDR3 reads CASNNRGSNQPQHF. In DNA form, the CDR3 reads TGTGCCAGCAACAACAGGGGTAGCAATCAGCCCCAGCATTTT. J is TRBJ1-5 and V is TRBV6-5; 7 bases are shared with TRBD1. This CDR3 has 14 amino acids. Germline loops: CDR1 MNHEY, CDR2 SVGAGI. The V and J ends lost 7 bases and 0 bases, in that order; junction bases with no gene match: 3.

The V and J genes are TRBV27 and TRBJ2-1, with a possible D match to TRBD2 (6 bases). Trimming shortened V by 1 base and J by 7 bases, and 14 bases separated the two germline ends. The CDR3 totals 15 residues. Germline V gene lookup returns CDR1 MNHEY and CDR2 SMNVEV (reference sequence). CDR3 bases: TGTGCCAGCAGTTTATTGGGGGGAGTCACGAATGAGCAGTTCTTC. Its protein is CASSLLGGVTNEQFF.

The CDR3 DNA follows: TGTGCCAGTAGTATAGACAGGGGAGGGACCCAGTACTTC. Amino acids: CASSIDRGGTQYF. The chain links TRBV19 to TRBJ2-5; either TRBD1 or TRBD2 may fit D (6 bases each). There are 13 residues in the CDR3. Germline V gene data show CDR1 as LNHDA and CDR2 as SQIVND (reference sequence). V dropped 0 bases and J dropped 7 bases, with 9 bases sitting between them.

This rearrangement joins TRBV7-2 to TRBJ2-2; tentative D call: TRBD1 (6 bases). This CDR3 is built from 15 residues. Germline assignment: CDR1 SGHTA and CDR2 FQGNSA. The V gene lost 5 bases and the J gene lost 1 base, with 11 bases spanning the gap. CDR3 nucleotide sequence: TGTGCCAGCAGCCCGGACAGATTGAACACCGGGGAGCTGTTTTTT. Translating gives CASSPDRLNTGELFF. Filled out from reference TRBV7-2 and TRBJ2-2, the complete variable domain reads GAGVSQSPSNKVTEKGKDVELRCDPISGHTALYWYRQSLGQGLEFLIYFQGNSAPDKSGLPSDRFSAERTGGSVSTLTIQRTQQEDSAVYLCASSPDRLNTGELFFGEGSRLTVL.

The CDR3 spells CASLLRLSADTQYF. CDR3 in DNA: TGTGCCAGCCTGCTCCGGCTTTCGGCAGATACGCAGTATTTT. The chain is built from TRBV28 and TRBJ2-3; D remains unclear. In germline, CDR1 is MDHEN, CDR2 SYDVKM. Trimming stripped 8 bases from V and 4 bases from J, with 16 bases between. The CDR3 totals 14 residues.

V and J are TRBV15 and TRBJ2-3; unclear D gene. The CDR3 covers 12 residues. The germline V gene encodes CDR1 LNHNV and CDR2 YYDKDF (reference sequence). The V end lost 6 bases, the J end lost 3 bases, and 7 bases lay between the germline ends. CDR3 protein: CATSTETDTQYF. The CDR3 nucleotides read TGTGCCACCAGTACAGAAACAGATACGCAGTATTTT.

This chain joins TRBV19 and TRBJ2-3; D is uncertain. In germline, CDR1 is LNHDA, CDR2 SQIVND (reference sequence). Trimming took 2 bases from V and 0 from J, leaving 9 bases between them. The CDR3 contains 15 residues. CDR3 nucleotide sequence: TGTGCCAGTAGTATACAGACGGGTAGCACAGATACGCAGTATTTT. Protein: CASSIQTGSTDTQYF.

The genes are TRBV19 and TRBJ2-5, with a weak D call TRBD1 (5 bases). CDR1 and CDR2 from the germline V gene are LNHDA and SQIVND (reference sequence). The germline V and J ends were trimmed by 0 bases and 3 bases, with 11 bases remaining between them. The CDR3 sequence is 15 residues long. The CDR3 nucleotides are TGTGCCAGTAGTATAGAGCAGGCAGGGAAAGAGACCCAGTACTTC. It codes for CASSIEQAGKETQYF.

The chain employs TRBV7-9 and TRBJ2-3; 11 positions match TRBD2. From germline, CDR1 is SEHNR and CDR2 FQNEAQ (reference sequence). The CDR3 contains 15 residues. The V gene end was trimmed by 3 bases and the J gene end by 2 bases; junction bases not matched to a gene: 1. CDR3 sequence reads: CASSFSGGDTDTQYF. CDR3 bases: TGTGCCAGCAGCTTTAGCGGGGGGGACACAGATACGCAGTATTTT.

The chain links TRBV28 to TRBJ2-6; tentative D call: TRBD1 (6 bases). CDR3 length: 15 amino acids. Germline loops: CDR1 MDHEN, CDR2 SYDVKM. Trimming removed 5 bases at V and 0 bases at J, with 8 bases between. The CDR3: CASSQDSSGANVLTF. CDR3 nucleotides: TGTGCCAGCAGTCAGGACAGCTCTGGGGCCAACGTCCTGACTTTC.

This chain uses TRBV5-1 with TRBJ2-7; 9 bases line up with TRBD1. The CDR3 loop spans 15 amino acids. Germline CDR1 reads SGHRS; CDR2 reads YFSETQ. V trimming: 1 base; J trimming: 5 bases; junction bases outside the gene matches: 7. Written as DNA, the CDR3 is TGCGCCAGCAGCTTGTGGGGACAGGGTCAACACGAGCAGTACTTC. Its protein product is CASSLWGQGQHEQYF. The variable domain in full, completed from reference TRBV5-1 and TRBJ2-7, reads KAGVTQTPRYLIKTRGQQVTLSCSPISGHRSVSWYQQTPGQGLQFLFEYFSETQRNKGNFPGRFSGRQFSNSRSEMNVSTLELGDSALYLCASSLWGQGQHEQYFGPGTRLTVT.

V is TRBV7-3 and J is TRBJ1-1; 7 bases are a match to TRBD1. Germline CDR1 SGHTA, CDR2 FQGTGA. V dropped 5 bases and J dropped 3; count of bases not matched to a gene: 3. The CDR3 is made up of 13 amino acids. CDR3 residues: CASSLGTDTEAFF. In nucleotides, the CDR3 is TGTGCCAGCAGCCTGGGGACAGACACTGAAGCTTTCTTT. Full variable domain (rest looked up from reference TRBV7-3 and TRBJ1-1): GAGVSQTPSNKVTEKGKYVELRCDPISGHTALYWYRQSLGQGPEFLIYFQGTGAADDSGLPNDRFFAVRPEGSVSTLKIQRTERGDSAVYLCASSLGTDTEAFFGQGTRLTVV.

J is TRBJ1-6 and V is TRBV5-8; possible D gene TRBD1, 6 bases. Trimming took 0 bases from V and 4 from J, leaving 8 bases between them. Germline lookup yields CDR1 SGHTS and CDR2 YDEGEE. The CDR3 is made up of 15 amino acids. The CDR3 sequence: CASSLGGGYNSPLHF. The CDR3 DNA reads TGTGCCAGCAGCTTGGGAGGGGGGTATAATTCACCCCTCCACTTT.